These 25 T cell receptor beta chains share one sample of origin, sequenced in a study of blood T cell repertoires in COVID-19. TCRdb keeps only in-frame clones here, not all; method: immunoSEQ multiplex PCR. This sample has around 320,000 clones, with nearly 90% found just once. Specimen: PBMCs or T cells enriched from blood (not recorded which). The receptors come from a woman in her fifties or sixties who had been exposed to COVID-19.

V gene TRBV19 combines with J gene TRBJ2-1, with TRBD1 identical over 7 bases. The germline CDR1 and CDR2 sequences are LNHDA and SQIVND (reference sequence). Trimming cost V 4 bases and J 6 bases; bases outside gene matches: 6. CDR3 length: 14 residues. CDR3 sequence reads: CASSTLDRVNEQFF. As DNA, the CDR3 is TGTGCCAGTAGTACCCTAGACAGGGTCAATGAGCAGTTCTTC.

V is TRBV19 and J is TRBJ2-7; 8 positions match TRBD1. Germline lookup yields CDR1 LNHDA and CDR2 SQIVND (reference sequence). V shed 5 bases and J 4 bases; nucleotides not matched to a gene: 7. The CDR3 contains 14 residues. CDR3 sequence: CASSAGGAQYEQYF. The DNA for the CDR3 is TGTGCCAGTAGTGCAGGGGGCGCTCAGTACGAGCAGTACTTC.

The V and J genes are TRBV5-1 and TRBJ2-7, with 11 bases identical to TRBD1. Germline V gives CDR1 SGHRS, CDR2 YFSETQ. This CDR3 region has 14 residues. Trimming took 4 bases from V and 2 from J; bases not matched to a gene: 2. The CDR3 coding sequence is TGCGCCAGCAGCGGGGACAGGGGGGCCTACGAGCAGTACTTC. Its translation: CASSGDRGAYEQYF.

The chain couples TRBV18 to TRBJ2-1, with 7 bases matching TRBD2. This CDR3 has 15 residues. The V segment lost 2 bases and the J segment 3 bases; nucleotides outside the gene matches: 4. Per germline, CDR1 KGHSH and CDR2 LQKENI. The CDR3 spells CASSPGLVGYNEQFF. The CDR3 DNA reads as TGTGCCAGCTCACCAGGACTAGTCGGCTACAATGAGCAGTTCTTC. The variable domain in full, with the rest retrieved from reference TRBV18 and TRBJ2-1, is NAGVMQNPRHLVRRRGQEARLRCSPMKGHSHVYWYRQLPEEGLKFMVYLQKENIIDESGMPKERFSAEFPKEGPSILRIQQVVRGDSAAYFCASSPGLVGYNEQFFGPGTRLTVL.

J is TRBJ1-4 and V is TRBV20-1, with 9 bases identical to TRBD1. In germline, CDR1 is DFQATT, CDR2 SNEGSKA (reference sequence). The CDR3 is 14 residues long. J gave up 5 bases and V 3 bases, and 4 bases lay outside the gene matches. The CDR3 DNA follows: TGCAGTGCTAGTCGCGGACAGGGGAATGAAAAACTGTTTTTT. Translated: CSASRGQGNEKLFF.

The chain recombines TRBV28 with TRBJ1-3; no definite D call. The germline V and J ends were trimmed by 5 bases and 8 bases, with 19 bases remaining between them. The germline V gene has CDR1 MDHEN and CDR2 SYDVKM. There are 15 residues in the CDR3. The CDR3 sequence: CASSPGNRPPDTIYF. The CDR3, as DNA: TGTGCCAGCAGTCCCGGGAACCGACCCCCAGACACCATATATTTT. The entire variable domain, with the rest obtained from reference TRBV28 and TRBJ1-3, is as follows: DVKVTQSSRYLVKRTGEKVFLECVQDMDHENMFWYRQDPGLGLRLIYFSYDVKMKEKGDIPEGYSVSREKKERFSLILESASTNQTSMYLCASSPGNRPPDTIYFGEGSWLTVV.

The genes are TRBV2 and TRBJ2-1, with 8 bases identical to TRBD1. V was pared by 6 bases and J by 4 bases, with 8 bases of the junction left unmatched. Germline V gives CDR1 SNHLY, CDR2 FYNNEI. CDR3 length equals 15 residues. CDR3 sequence reads: CASRGGQGGYNEQFF. Written as DNA, the CDR3 is TGTGCCAGCAGGGGAGGACAGGGTGGGTACAATGAGCAGTTCTTC.

The chain is built from TRBV28 and TRBJ2-7; 7 nucleotides agree with TRBD2. With V trimmed by 6 bases and J by 1 base, 6 bases remained unmatched. Germline-derived CDR1 and CDR2 are MDHEN and SYDVKM. The CDR3 consists of 14 residues. DNA of the CDR3: TGTGCCAGCAGCGGTAGGGGAGGGTCCTACGAGCAGTACTTC. Translating gives CASSGRGGSYEQYF.

This clone appeared once. The same CDR3 is also encoded by other DNA sequences in this sample. The J gene is TRBJ1-5, the V gene TRBV30, with TRBD1 identical over 8 bases. CDR3 size: 12 residues. J gave up 4 bases and V 7 bases, and 3 bases lay outside the gene matches. Per the germline V gene, CDR1 is GTSNPN and CDR2 is SVGIG (reference sequence). The CDR3 reads CALDRGNQPQHF. The CDR3 region has the DNA TGTGCCTTAGACAGGGGAAATCAGCCCCAGCATTTT.

The V call is TRBV5-1, the J call TRBJ2-3, with TRBD1 as a possible D gene (5 bases). Trimming left V 2 bases short and J 1 base short, with 11 bases between. The CDR3 length is 15 residues. Germline loops: CDR1 SGHRS, CDR2 YFSETQ. The CDR3 coding sequence is TGCGCCAGCAGCTTAGTGGGGCCGGGCACAGATACGCAGTATTTT. Translated, it gives CASSLVGPGTDTQYF.

CDR3 in DNA: TGTGCCAGCAGCTTAGTCAAGCTTCTCTCCTACAATGAGCAGTTCTTC. Translation: CASSLVKLLSYNEQFF. The V call is TRBV7-8, the J call TRBJ2-1, with D uncertain. Trimming took 1 base from V and 0 from J, leaving 10 bases between them. The CDR3 is 16 residues long. The germline V gene has CDR1 SGHVS and CDR2 FQNEAQ.

This clone showed up just a few times. The V and J genes are TRBV11-2 and TRBJ1-4; 7 bases are a match to TRBD1. There are 14 residues in the CDR3. J gave up 5 bases and V 6 bases, and 6 bases lay outside the gene matches. CDR1 and CDR2 from the germline V gene are SGHAT and FQNNGV. CDR3: CASRRGGTNEKLFF. The CDR3, as DNA: TGTGCCAGCAGACGAGGGGGCACGAATGAAAAACTGTTTTTT.

The chain uses TRBV3-1 (or the pseudogene TRBV3-2) and TRBJ1-3; D ambiguous. With 1 base removed from V and 1 base from J, the gap between germline ends came to 2 bases. Germline assignment: CDR1 LGHDT and CDR2 YNNKEL (reference sequence). The CDR3 runs to 13 residues. The CDR3 reads CASSQVSGNTIYF. The CDR3, as DNA: TGTGCCAGCAGCCAAGTATCTGGAAACACCATATATTTT.

The chain links TRBV19 to TRBJ2-1; D may be TRBD2 (5 bases). Germline lookup yields CDR1 LNHDA and CDR2 SQIVND (reference sequence). The length of the CDR3 is 16 residues. V gave up 10 bases and J gave up 4 bases, with 23 bases separating them. This chain's CDR3 is CATKGPSSPSYNEQFF. CDR3 DNA sequence: TGTGCCACTAAAGGACCCTCTAGCCCCTCTTACAATGAGCAGTTCTTC.

The chain joins TRBV4-2 to TRBJ2-1; D is perhaps TRBD2 (6 bases). CDR1 and CDR2 from the germline V gene are LGHNA and YNFKEQ. V lost 2 bases, J lost 10 bases, and 21 bases lay in between. CDR3 size: 16 residues. CDR3 sequence (DNA): TGTGCCAGCAGCCAACCAAGGGATCCCTTGGAGGGGGAGCAGTTCTTC. Its protein is CASSQPRDPLEGEQFF.

The rearrangement joins TRBV7-8 to TRBJ2-5; D is undetermined. Per the germline V gene, CDR1 is SGHVS and CDR2 is FQNEAQ. This CDR3 is built from 14 residues. Trimming left V 2 bases short and J 0 bases short, with 7 bases between. The CDR3 sequence is CASSLIQNQETQYF. In DNA, the CDR3 is TGTGCCAGCAGCTTAATACAGAACCAAGAGACCCAGTACTTC.

J is TRBJ2-7 and V is TRBV6-5; a weak D match, TRBD1 (6 bases). The CDR3 sequence is 14 residues long. Germline CDR1 and CDR2: MNHEY and SVGAGI. Trimming shortened V by 3 bases and J by 1 base, and 10 bases separated the two germline ends. In DNA form, the CDR3 reads TGTGCCAGCAGTTATGGGGACATTTCCTACGAGCAGTACTTC. The encoded protein is CASSYGDISYEQYF.

The chain combines TRBV27 with TRBJ1-2; TRBD1 matches at 8 bases. CDR1 is MNHEY, CDR2 SMNVEV, per germline (reference sequence). The length of the CDR3 is 14 residues. The V and J ends lost 3 bases and 7 bases, in that order; junction bases with no gene match: 7. CDR3 sequence: CASSFFPGTGGYTF. Written as DNA, the CDR3 is TGTGCCAGCAGTTTTTTCCCCGGGACAGGTGGCTACACCTTC.

The rearrangement uses TRBV2 and TRBJ1-1, with D tentatively TRBD1 (6 bases). Germline loops: CDR1 SNHLY, CDR2 FYNNEI. This CDR3 comprises 14 residues. Trimming cost V 4 bases and J 5 bases, with 14 bases left between them. The DNA of the CDR3 is TGTGCCAGCAGTGCCCAGGGGCCGATAACTGAAGCTTTCTTT. It encodes CASSAQGPITEAFF. Full variable domain (outside the CDR3, taken from reference TRBV2 and TRBJ1-1): EPEVTQTPSHQVTQMGQEVILRCVPISNHLYFYWYRQILGQKVEFLVSFYNNEISEKSEIFDDQFSVERPDGSNFTLKIRSTKLEDSAMYFCASSAQGPITEAFFGQGTRLTVV.

This clone was seen just once. This chain joins TRBV7-9 and TRBJ2-1; TRBD2 aligns across 12 bases. Germline lookup yields CDR1 SEHNR and CDR2 FQNEAQ (reference sequence). This CDR3 contains 17 residues. V trimming: 5 bases; J trimming: 4 bases; junction bases outside the gene matches: 9. CDR3 nucleotides: TGTGCCAGCAGCCACGGACTAGCGGGGAAAATTTACAATGAGCAGTTCTTC. As protein: CASSHGLAGKIYNEQFF.

The chain combines TRBV5-1 with TRBJ1-6, with 10 bases matching TRBD1. This CDR3 is 14 amino acids long. Germline loops: CDR1 SGHRS, CDR2 YFSETQ. Trimming removed 6 bases from V and 7 bases from J; junction bases left unmatched: 4. The CDR3 loop reads CASTKDRGNSPLHF. The CDR3 DNA is TGCGCCAGCACCAAGGACAGGGGGAATTCACCCCTCCACTTT.

The chain is built from TRBV5-1 and TRBJ2-3; possible D gene TRBD1, 5 bases. Between the trimmed V and J ends, which lost 5 bases and 0 bases, there was a span of 10 bases. The CDR3 is made up of 14 amino acids. CDR1 and CDR2 (germline): SGHRS, YFSETQ. CDR3 loop: CASREQVSTDTQYF. DNA for the CDR3: TGCGCCAGCAGGGAACAGGTTAGCACAGATACGCAGTATTTT.

The chain is built from TRBV27 and TRBJ1-5; tentative D call: TRBD1 (5 bases). Germline values: CDR1 MNHEY, CDR2 SMNVEV (reference sequence). Between the trimmed V and J ends, which lost 3 bases and 5 bases, there was a span of 11 bases. This CDR3 contains 14 residues. The DNA for the CDR3 is TGTGCCAGCAGTTTTTCAGGGACTCATCAGCCCCAGCATTTT. Its protein product is CASSFSGTHQPQHF.

This rearrangement joins TRBV25-1 to TRBJ2-2, with 7 nucleotides matching TRBD1. The CDR3 runs to 15 residues. The J segment lost 2 bases and the V segment lost 3 bases, leaving 3 bases of the junction unmatched. CDR1 is MGHDK and CDR2 is SYGVNS in the germline V gene. CDR3 nucleotides: TGTGCCAGCAGTGACGACAGGGCAAACACCGGGGAGCTGTTTTTT. Translated, it gives CASSDDRANTGELFF.

This sequence joins TRBV19 and TRBJ1-5, with 8 bases lining up with TRBD1. Per the germline V gene, CDR1 is LNHDA and CDR2 is SQIVND (reference sequence). The J segment lost 4 bases and the V segment lost 7 bases, leaving 6 bases of the junction unmatched. CDR3 length: 14 residues. The CDR3 sequence is CASTSDRVNQPQHF. CDR3 nucleotides: TGTGCCAGTACCTCGGACAGGGTGAATCAGCCCCAGCATTTT.